The T cell receptor (beta chain) described here comes from a study of shared clonotypes between healthy human individuals. Looking at the study overall: The cohort comprised a couple of women and a few men. Their ages spanned 18 to 49 years.

Regarding the study as a whole: The study drew on few donors, limiting represented genetic and exposure-history diversity.

Libraries were prepared by immunoSEQ multiplex PCR; TCRdb keeps only in-frame clonotypes and omits some of them. The data contain fewer than 600,000 clones, around three quarters of them singletons. On this clone itself: What it recognizes is unknown.

For genomic DNA, unsorted samples relied on 85 million to 100 million PBMCs. CDR1 KGHSH and CDR2 LQKENI come from the germline V gene. V was cut by 2 bases and J by 2 bases, with 6 bases left in between. This CDR3 comprises 13 residues. The sequence came from a woman in her thirties or forties in good health. Some clones in this sample may be carry-over from other donors' samples. Sequencing input: PBMCs. V is TRBV18 and J is TRBJ1-2, with D perhaps matching TRBD1 (5 bases). The DNA of the CDR3 is TGTGCCAGCTCACCAGCAGGGAACTATGGCTACACCTTC. Protein product: CASSPAGNYGYTF. The whole variable domain, remainder taken from reference TRBV18 and TRBJ1-2, is NAGVMQNPRHLVRRRGQEARLRCSPMKGHSHVYWYRQLPEEGLKFMVYLQKENIIDESGMPKERFSAEFPKEGPSILRIQQVVRGDSAAYFCASSPAGNYGYTFGSGTRLTVV.